This T cell receptor (beta chain) was identified during a study of shared clonotypes between healthy human individuals. Study results and limitations: Naive CD4 clonotype sharing across a handful of donors was approximately 5%. Memory subsets generally showed smaller estimated richness than naive subsets did.

Naivety among CD8 cells was defined by CD45RO negativity and positive CCR7 selection, thereby excluding terminally differentiated effector memory CD45RA+ cells. As to this clone: Its specificity is unknown.

The V end lost 3 bases, the J end lost 0 bases, and 12 bases lay between the germline ends. CDR3 length: 15 amino acids. Germline V gene lookup returns CDR1 MNHEY and CDR2 SMNVEV (reference sequence). The assay was carried out at the deep level. Generated by immunoSEQ multiplex PCR, the TCRdb table keeps only in-frame clones and is missing some. The table records hundreds of thousands of clones, about 91% of them present only once. Sequences were obtained from naive CD8+ T cells sorted from blood. This clonotype was sampled from a man aged 25-45 years in good health. The chain carries TRBV27 and TRBJ2-7; D is tentatively TRBD1 or TRBD2 (6 bases each). The CDR3 is CASSFGGPYSYEQYF. The CDR3 DNA reads TGTGCCAGCAGTTTTGGGGGGCCCTACTCCTACGAGCAGTACTTC.